This paragraph reports one T cell receptor (beta chain). The data originate from a study of regulatory T cells in long-lasting Graves disease. Time point reported: newly diagnosed GD, antithyroid drugs for less than 3 months. The TCR library was prepared using RNA isolated from PBMCs. J was trimmed by 10 bases and V by 6 bases; bases with no gene match: 10. Per germline, CDR1 SNHLY and CDR2 FYNNEI. This CDR3 contains 15 residues. iRepertoire HTBI primers and Arm-PCR of CDR3 regions built TCR beta libraries. Each CDR3 protein is one row after TCRdb ran MiXCR on the multiplex PCR reads. Of approximately 480,000 distinct CDR3 sequences in the sample, around 16% were seen once. These same records also appear under a second study, on T cells in Graves' hyperthyroidism and ophthalmopathy. From that report: Clinical symptoms, serum thyroxine and TRAb, thyroid ultrasound and orbital computed tomography were used for the diagnoses. RT-PCR in the first round (using the HTBI primer set) targeted the TCR CDR3. Through a model of 13 V-J features, ophthalmopathy was separated from stable hyperthyroidism.

The chain uses TRBV2 and TRBJ2-1; 12 bases align to TRBD2. Sequences were derived from peripheral blood mononuclear cells (PBMCs), sampled at new diagnosis, from a patient treated with antithyroid drugs. This TCR derives from a middle-aged man with Graves disease. In nucleotides, the CDR3 is TGTGCCAGCAGCAGAAGGACTAGCGGGGCCAAAGAGCAGTTCTTC. Translating it yields CASSRRTSGAKEQFF.